This T cell receptor beta chain originates from a study of molecular identifiers for immune sequencing clone quantification (dated by TCRdb to the late 2010s). Notes on the research overall: For a replicate experiment, RNA from around 20,000 or 100,000 naive CD8 T cells was divided into five aliquots, of which four were sequenced. This methods study benchmarked molecular-identifier clustering-based TCR repertoire sequencing (MIDCIRS) and TCR RNA copy counting, using CD8 T cells to do so.

Libraries of naive CD8 T cells were generated from roughly 21,000 to 960,000 sorted cells, with 10%, 30% or 50% of the purified RNA used. Naive CD8 T cells were FACS-sorted as CD8+CD4-CCR7+CD45RA+ on a BD FACSAria II into RLT Plus buffer. To test detection sensitivity, Jurkat RNA equal to fewer than 13 TCR copies was added to samples of about 17,000-1,100,000 naive CD8 T cells. CD8 T cells were enriched using RosetteSep CD8+ T Cell Enrichment Cocktail and Ficoll-Paque, and the enriched cells then underwent ACK red cell lysis. Library method: PCR. The instrument given in TCRdb is Illumina HiSeq 4000. Bulk TCR libraries were prepared as previously described, using TCR primers listed in Table S5. Total RNA was purified with the Qiagen AllPrep DNA/RNA kit. Before analysis, reads from multiple sequencing runs of the same library were pooled. Per the source publication's procedure: Reads were retained only if the reads had an exact TCR constant sequence, and the retained reads were trimmed to 150 nt and grouped according to their 12-nt molecular barcodes. Within each barcode group, reads were sub-clustered at a 15% Levenshtein threshold, and quality-weighted consensus sequences were built per RNA molecule. Non-functional sequences were excluded, and lower-count sequences lying one edit away from another sequence were also excluded. Based on fitting two negative binomial distributions, any barcode sub-cluster with under 20% of the maximum read count was discarded. Using fastp trimming at Q25 and MiXCR clonotype assembly, TCRdb reanalyzed the public sequencing data and kept in-frame beta chains. Entries are consolidated by CDR3 protein sequence, retaining the most common genes and DNA. TCRdb's processing, not the authors' own work, is the source of the V and J calls. This sample has 350,000 or so distinct CDR3 sequences in its table, and roughly 23% of those were observed once. The leading ten clones occupy roughly 0.8% of the sample.

This clonotype was seen many times. Its target antigen remains unknown. Per-nucleotide qualities are absent, and no much larger clonotype sits a single base away. V lost 4 bases and J lost 7 bases; the stretch between them is 16 bases long. As encoded in the germline V gene, CDR1 is MNHEY while CDR2 is SVGAGI. Measured from the cysteine to the phenylalanine, the CDR3 is 15 residues long. The kept DNA is CDR3 alone, 45 bases in frame from the first base. Overall results and qualifications from the work: Around 2.9 recovered TCR RNA copies per cell were obtained by modeling, versus approximately 10 by digital PCR, implying a capture efficiency of 25% to 35%. Spiked-in Jurkat TCR RNA (approximately 10 copies' worth), which is not part of the donor repertoire, was contained in the naive libraries. Even against a background of some 1 million naive CD8 T cells, spiked-in Jurkat TCR RNA amounting to a single cell's worth was reported to be detectable. When barcode sub-clustering was omitted, TCR diversity was inflated by chimeric consensus sequences, with chimeras reaching as high as 47%. Highly expanded clone sizes could be underestimated if identical TCR molecules share a barcode. In CMV-specific effector cells, over 99% of molecules were held by clones above 20 RNA copies, whereas under 1% of molecules were held by such clones in naive cells.

The receptor was derived from a human donor in good health. Some libraries in this study had Jurkat cell RNA spiked in. The sequencing input was naive CD8+ T cells from blood, with Jurkat cell RNA spiked in. The cell subset or site label here, explained by the study, means: FACS-sorted CD8+CD4-CCR7+CD45RA+ naive T cells. The chain employs TRBV6-5 and TRBJ1-4; a weak D assignment points to TRBD1 (6 bases agree). This receptor has the CDR3 CASSWTTGRGEKLFF. The DNA reads TGTGCCAGCAGTTGGACCACAGGGAGAGGTGAAAAACTGTTTTTT.